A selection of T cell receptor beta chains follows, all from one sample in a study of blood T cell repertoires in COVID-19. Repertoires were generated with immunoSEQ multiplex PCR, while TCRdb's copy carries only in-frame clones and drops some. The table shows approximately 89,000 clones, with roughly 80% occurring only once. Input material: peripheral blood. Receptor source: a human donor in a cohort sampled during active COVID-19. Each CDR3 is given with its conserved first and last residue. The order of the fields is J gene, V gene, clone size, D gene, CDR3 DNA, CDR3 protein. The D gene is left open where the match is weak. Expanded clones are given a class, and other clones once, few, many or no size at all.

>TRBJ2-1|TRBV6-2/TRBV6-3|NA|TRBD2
TGTGCCAGCAGTCCGCGCGGGAGCTCGTACAATGAGCAGTTCTTC
CASSPRGSSYNEQFF
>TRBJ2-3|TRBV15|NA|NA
TGTGCCACCAGCAACGTAGCTAACCAAGCAGATACGCAGTATTTT
CATSNVANQADTQYF
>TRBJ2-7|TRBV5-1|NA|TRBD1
TGCGCCAGCAGCCCCCCCGGGACAGCCTACGAGCAGTACTTC
CASSPPGTAYEQYF
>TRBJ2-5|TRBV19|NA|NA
TGTGCCAGTAGTGCTAACAGGGTCGGGGAGACCCAGTACTTC
CASSANRVGETQYF
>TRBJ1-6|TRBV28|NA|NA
TGTGCCAGCAGTTCGGGGAGGGGTCAGCTCCACTTT
CASSSGRGQLHF
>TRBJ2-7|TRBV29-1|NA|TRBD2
TGCAGCCAAACGGGAGGGAGGGGTCTGTACTTC
CSQTGGRGLYF
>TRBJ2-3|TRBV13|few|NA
TGTGCCAGCAGCCAGGTTTTCGGGAGAAGTAAAGTAGATACGCAGTATTTT
CASSQVFGRSKVDTQYF
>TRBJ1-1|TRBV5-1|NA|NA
TGCGCCAGCAGCTTGGGCAGACAAAACACTGAAGCTTTCTTT
CASSLGRQNTEAFF
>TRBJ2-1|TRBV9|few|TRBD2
TGTGCCAGCAGCGCCGGGACTAGCGTACGTAATGAGCAGTTCTTC
CASSAGTSVRNEQFF
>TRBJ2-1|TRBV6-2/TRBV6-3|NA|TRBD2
TGTGCCAGCAGTTACCGTGGGAGGGCCCTCGGGTTCTTC
CASSYRGRALGFF
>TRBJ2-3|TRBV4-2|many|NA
TGTGCCAGCAGCCAACGGCAGGGCCTCACAGATACGCAGTATTTT
CASSQRQGLTDTQYF
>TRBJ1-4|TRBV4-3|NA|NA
TGCGCCAGCAGCCAAGCGGGCAGGGGCAGAGCAACTAATGAAAAACTGTTTTTT
CASSQAGRGRATNEKLFF
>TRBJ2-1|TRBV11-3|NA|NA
TGTGCCAGCAGCCCCCGCGGGGTGGTCTACAATGAGCAGTTCTTC
CASSPRGVVYNEQFF
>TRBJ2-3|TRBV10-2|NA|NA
TGCGCCAGCAGTGAGCCAGTCCATACGCAGTATTTT
CASSEPVHTQYF
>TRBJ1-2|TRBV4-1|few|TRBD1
TGCGCCAGCAGAAAAAGCCCGCCGGCAGGGGGGCATGGCTACACCTTC
CASRKSPPAGGHGYTF
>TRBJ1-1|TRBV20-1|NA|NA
TGCAGTGCTAAACGAGAAGTTGAAGCTTTCTTT
CSAKREVEAFF
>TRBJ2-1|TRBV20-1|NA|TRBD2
TGCAGTGCTAGTGCGGGGGGGGAGGGAGTCGCCAATGAGCAGTTCTTC
CSASAGGEGVANEQFF
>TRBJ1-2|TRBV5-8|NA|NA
TGTGCCAGCAGCTTGGAAGGGGCAGCTCTAGTTGGCTACACCTTC
CASSLEGAALVGYTF
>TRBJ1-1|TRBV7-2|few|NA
TGTGCCAGCAGCGTTTACCAGGGTGGCACTGAAGCTTTCTTT
CASSVYQGGTEAFF
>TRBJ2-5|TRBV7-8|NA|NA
TGTGCCAGCAGCTTAGTCCCACTGCAAGAGACCCAGTACTTC
CASSLVPLQETQYF
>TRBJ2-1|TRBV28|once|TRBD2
TGTGCCAGCAGAGAATCGGGAGGGCCAGGCAATGAGCAGTTCTTC
CASRESGGPGNEQFF
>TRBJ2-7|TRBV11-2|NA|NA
TGTGCCAGCAGCTTAGTGGGTTGGACTGCGGAGACCTACGAGCAGTACTTC
CASSLVGWTAETYEQYF
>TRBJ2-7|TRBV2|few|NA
TGTGCCAGCAGTGACCCAGGGTTGAGTTCCTACGAGCAGTACTTC
CASSDPGLSSYEQYF